This TCR beta chain was captured in a study of T cell responses to AZD1222 COVID-19 vaccine. Points from the study as a whole: Distributed over spike, vaccine-associated CD4 TCRs predominated at 160-218 and 743-854. A mostly white British donor set with more females was recruited, and clonal diversity was possibly underestimated. The study identified only a handful of AZD1222 recipients as seropositive at baseline.

With respect to this clone: Its target is unknown.

The CDR3 has 17 amino acids. Germline assignment: CDR1 MGHRA and CDR2 YSYEKL. With 0 bases removed from V and 0 bases from J, the gap between germline ends came to 14 bases. Produced via immunoSEQ multiplex PCR; TCRdb's table is partial and in-frame only. The table includes 150,000 to 200,000 clones, more than 75% detected once. This TCR derives from an adult in good health. The chain uses TRBV4-1 and TRBJ1-2; perhaps TRBD1 as D (6 bases). The sample was peripheral blood, taken on day 0 of MenACWY control vaccination. This CDR3 is CASSQERVQGANYGYTF. The DNA of the CDR3 is TGCGCCAGCAGCCAAGAGAGGGTACAGGGAGCTAACTATGGCTACACCTTC.